This TCR beta chain was obtained from a study of shared clonotypes between healthy human individuals. Across the whole study: Sampling drew on donors who were a couple of women and a few men aged 18 to 49. Study-wide points: Approximately 5% was the fraction of naive CD4 clonotypes found shared across four donors. Generation of non-shared clonotypes was less probable than generation of clonotypes shared by all four donors.

Naive CD45RA+ and memory CD45RA-negative subsets were split from CD4+ cells. As regards this clone: The antigen is undetermined.

Assay used: immunoSEQ multiplex PCR; TCRdb lists only in-frame clones, some missing. Of roughly 530,000 clones listed, 96% were seen once; the top ten hold 0.06%. V dropped 3 bases and J dropped 2; count of bases not matched to a gene: 1. The CDR3 totals 14 residues. Germline loops: CDR1 MGHDK, CDR2 SYGVNS. The TCR was taken from a woman in her 30s in good health. The chain recombines TRBV25-1 with TRBJ2-7; 10 positions agree with TRBD2. Source material: naive CD4+ T cells sorted from blood. The subset here: CD45RA+ positively selected. This chain's CDR3 is CASSDLAGAYEQYF. Written as DNA, the CDR3 is TGTGCCAGCAGTGATCTAGCGGGAGCCTACGAGCAGTACTTC.